This passage covers 16 T cell receptor beta chains from one sample sequenced in a study of post-analysis software for immune sequencing data. Regarding the study as a whole: TRBV segments more frequent in patients than in controls numbered five and included TRBV5-6, TRBV5-1 and TRBV20-1.

Their antigen targets remain unknown. Prepared TCR beta cDNA libraries contained unique molecular identifiers. Each CDR3 protein is one row after TCRdb ran MiXCR on the PCR reads. The sample yields more than 450,000 distinct CDR3 sequences, 44% seen once. Sample: blood. The receptors were sampled from a girl under 18 with multiple sclerosis.

This clonotype came up a few times. This chain joins TRBV9 and TRBJ2-1; 8 bases fit TRBD2. Germline V gives CDR1 SGDLS, CDR2 YYNGEE. The CDR3 extends over 14 amino acids. The V and J ends lost 2 bases and 7 bases, in that order; junction bases with no gene match: 5. The CDR3 is CASSVATSGNEQFF. DNA of the CDR3: TGTGCCAGCAGCGTCGCCACTAGCGGAAATGAGCAGTTCTTC.

This clonotype has only a few counts. V gene TRBV10-3 combines with J gene TRBJ1-2, with D perhaps matching TRBD1 (5 bases). CDR1 ENHRY and CDR2 SYGVKD come from the germline V gene. Trimming left V 7 bases short and J 5 bases short, with 20 bases between. The CDR3 is 15 residues long. The CDR3 bases are TGTGCCATCACCCCAGGGCCGCTCCCTGGGTATGGCTACACCTTC. Protein sequence: CAITPGPLPGYGYTF.

V and J are TRBV12-3 or TRBV12-4 and TRBJ2-5, with D unclear. V was cut by 6 bases and J by 5 bases, with 16 bases left in between. CDR3 length: 14 amino acids. CDR3 sequence (DNA): TGTGCCAGCAGGCGTACTTCGGCCCTGGAGACCCAGTACTTC. Its protein product is CASRRTSALETQYF.

This chain connects TRBV20-1 to TRBJ2-5; perhaps TRBD1 as D (5 bases). The J call is in doubt because the DNA end fits TRBJ2-7 better. Germline CDR1 reads DFQATT; CDR2 reads SNEGSKA (reference sequence). The CDR3 loop spans 13 amino acids. This CDR3 reads CSARQGIDYEQYF. CDR3 DNA: TGCAGTGCTAGACAGGGAATAGACTACGAGCAGTACTTC.

Only a few counts were recorded for this clonotype. This chain joins TRBV5-6 and TRBJ2-7; no clear D gene. CDR1 SGHDT and CDR2 YYEEEE come from the germline V gene. The CDR3 contains 14 residues. Deletions cut 0 bases from V and 3 bases from J, with 10 bases between. The CDR3 is CASSLVIQGYEQYF. The CDR3 DNA is TGTGCCAGCAGCTTGGTGATTCAAGGCTACGAGCAGTACTTC.

V is TRBV24-1 and J is TRBJ2-5; TRBD1 or TRBD2 may be the D gene (5 bases each). The CDR3 is made up of 16 amino acids. Germline-derived CDR1 and CDR2 are KGHDR and SFDVKD. Trimming removed 7 bases from V and 5 bases from J, with 22 bases in between. The CDR3 coding sequence is TGTGCCACCAGCTTGGGTGGACTCTCCCAGGGCGAGACCCAGTACTTC. As protein: CATSLGGLSQGETQYF.

The rearrangement joins TRBV20-1 to TRBJ2-5; D is possibly TRBD2 (5 bases). V shed 1 base and J shed 1 base, with 10 bases lying between them. Germline values: CDR1 DFQATT, CDR2 SNEGSKA (reference sequence). The length of the CDR3 is 14 residues. Here the CDR3 DNA reads TGCAGTGCTAGAGCCGGGGTGTTCCAAGAGACCCAGTACTTC. Amino acid sequence: CSARAGVFQETQYF.

This clonotype has more than one count but fewer than ten. V and J are TRBV24-1 and TRBJ2-3; 9 nucleotides align to TRBD1. Germline trimming cut 2 bases from V and 5 bases from J; bases unmatched to any gene: 10. The CDR3 spans 17 residues. Germline V gene data show CDR1 as KGHDR and CDR2 as SFDVKD. CDR3 nucleotide sequence: TGTGCCACCAGTGATTCGCCTTACAGGGGGCAGGGAGATACGCAGTATTTT. Translation gives CATSDSPYRGQGDTQYF.

V gene TRBV12-3 or TRBV12-4 combines with J gene TRBJ2-5, with D tentatively TRBD1 (6 bases). The J call may be mistaken, given a closer DNA end match to TRBJ2-7. There are 14 residues in the CDR3. The CDR3 protein is CASSTAGATYEQYF. CDR3 sequence (DNA): TGTGCCAGCAGCACCGCAGGGGCCACTTACGAGCAGTACTTC.

This clonotype was seen more than once but under ten times. This chain joins TRBV7-9 and TRBJ2-5; D unresolved. The CDR3 has 13 residues. V was clipped by 1 base and J by 5 bases, with 8 bases between them. Germline loops: CDR1 SEHNR, CDR2 FQNEAQ (reference sequence). The CDR3 reads CASSLELSETQYF. The CDR3 region has the DNA TGTGCCAGCAGCTTAGAACTATCGGAGACCCAGTACTTC.

V usage is TRBV27 and J usage is TRBJ1-6, with 9 bases matching TRBD1. The V gene's germline CDR1 is MNHEY and CDR2 SMNVEV (reference sequence). CDR3 length: 13 amino acids. The J segment lost 7 bases and the V segment lost 8 bases, leaving 3 bases of the junction unmatched. CDR3 in DNA: TGTGCCAGCCGACAGGGGGTCAATTCACCCCTCCACTTT. Encoded protein: CASRQGVNSPLHF.

V and J are TRBV3-1 and TRBJ2-3; 10 positions agree with TRBD1. The V and J ends lost 2 bases and 3 bases, in that order; junction bases with no gene match: 5. Per the germline V gene, CDR1 is LGHDT and CDR2 is YNNKEL (reference sequence). The CDR3 length is 16 residues. The CDR3 sequence: CASSQQDRGATDTQYF. DNA of the CDR3: TGTGCCAGCAGCCAACAGGACAGGGGGGCGACAGATACGCAGTATTTT.

The chain uses TRBV12-3 or TRBV12-4 and TRBJ2-4; the match to TRBD2 covers 10 bases. The J call may be faulty, since TRBJ2-5 better matches the DNA end. The CDR3 extends over 16 amino acids. CDR3 region: CASSFGTSGGAETQYF. CDR3 sequence (DNA): TGTGCCAGCAGTTTTGGTACCAGCGGGGGGGCAGAGACCCAGTACTTC.

The chain has TRBV4-1 and TRBJ2-3, with D possibly TRBD2 on 8 matching bases. The CDR3 runs 18 residues. V was clipped by 0 bases and J by 4 bases, with 20 bases between them. CDR1 MGHRA and CDR2 YSYEKL come from the germline V gene. CDR3 amino acids: CASSQDVGGGGRSDTQYF. The CDR3 bases are TGCGCCAGCAGCCAAGACGTCGGAGGGGGCGGGAGGTCAGATACGCAGTATTTT.

The rearrangement joins TRBV4-1 to TRBJ2-4, with D perhaps given as TRBD1 or TRBD2 (5 bases each). Gene TRBJ2-7 matches the end of the DNA better, so the J call may be wrong. Germline V gene data show CDR1 as MGHRA and CDR2 as YSYEKL. This CDR3 has 15 residues. The CDR3 DNA follows: TGCGCCAGCAGCCAAGGGTGGGGGAGCCCCTACGAGCAGTACTTC. Translating it yields CASSQGWGSPYEQYF.

This clonotype appeared a few times. The V and J genes are TRBV10-3 and TRBJ2-1; TRBD2 might be the D (5 bases). Germline V gene lookup returns CDR1 ENHRY and CDR2 SYGVKD. The CDR3 covers 13 residues. Trimming removed 10 bases from V and 8 bases from J, with 18 bases in between. CDR3 region: CATLDALRDEQFF. CDR3 nucleotides: TGTGCCACCTTAGACGCCTTGAGGGATGAGCAGTTCTTC.